Below, 21 T cell receptor beta chains from the same sample are listed, as sequenced in a study of response to subunit inactivated influenza vaccine (dated by TCRdb to the late 2010s). Library preparation used RT-PCR. TCRdb records Illumina HiSeq 2500 as the sequencer. In-frame beta chains were kept once TCRdb had trimmed the public reads at Q25 with fastp and called clones with MiXCR. All rows with the same CDR3 protein become a single entry with the most common DNA and genes. The sample yields around 570,000 distinct CDR3 sequences; around 11% were counted once. The top ten clonotypes cover 9.5% to 11% of the sample. The same data also contributed to another study, on T cells expressing NK-cell markers. That second report states: TCR beta cDNA libraries were prepared using 5'RACE template switching, which introduced a universal primer site and unique molecular identifiers.

The sequencing used PBMCs from blood, collected on the day of vaccination. The receptors stem from a man aged 45-60 years who received an inactivated influenza vaccine. Donor details come from another sample of the same person, matched by shared clones.

This clonotype has more than one count but fewer than ten. The genes are TRBV5-1 and TRBJ1-4; D is ambiguous. Looked up from germline, CDR1 is SGHRS and CDR2 is YFSETQ. The CDR3 is 14 amino acids. V dropped 4 bases and J dropped 5 bases, with 12 bases sitting between them. The CDR3: CASSPSRVNEKLFF. For the CDR3, the DNA is TGCGCCAGCAGCCCGAGTAGGGTGAATGAAAAACTGTTTTTT.

V and J are TRBV20-1 and TRBJ2-7; maybe TRBD2 (5 bases). CDR1 is DFQATT and CDR2 is SNEGSKA in the germline V gene (reference sequence). V gave up 2 bases and J gave up 5 bases, with 10 bases separating them. This CDR3 comprises 12 residues. Here the CDR3 DNA reads TGCAGTGCTAGAACTAGATGGCACGAGCAGTACTTC. As protein: CSARTRWHEQYF.

The chain carries TRBV4-2 and TRBJ2-1; 11 nucleotides align to TRBD2. Germline V gene sequence: CDR1 LGHNA, CDR2 YNFKEQ. The CDR3 runs to 16 residues. V lost 4 bases and J lost 4; bases outside the gene matches: 6. The DNA of the CDR3 is TGTGCCAGCAGCCTCGTAGCGGGGGGGGGATACAATGAGCAGTTCTTC. Protein: CASSLVAGGGYNEQFF.

This clonotype showed up just a few times. The rearrangement links TRBV3-1 to TRBJ2-3; D is ambiguous. The V and J ends lost 0 bases and 3 bases respectively, with 10 bases between them. Germline V CDR1 and CDR2: LGHDT, YNNKEL (reference sequence). The CDR3 runs 15 residues. The CDR3 loop is CASSQEGWPTDTQYF. The CDR3 coding sequence is TGTGCCAGCAGCCAAGAAGGATGGCCGACAGATACGCAGTATTTT.

This clonotype was counted many times. The chain joins TRBV7-9 to TRBJ1-5; D perhaps matches TRBD1 (5 bases). Trimming took 6 bases from V and 2 from J, leaving 11 bases between them. This CDR3 is 14 amino acids long. The V gene's germline CDR1 is SEHNR and CDR2 FQNEAQ (reference sequence). This CDR3 is CASSDSSGNQPQHF. CDR3 DNA: TGTGCCAGCAGTGACAGTTCAGGCAATCAGCCCCAGCATTTT.

This rearrangement joins TRBV7-9 to TRBJ2-7, with a tentative D call TRBD1 (5 bases). This CDR3 is built from 16 residues. Trimming took 1 base from V and 3 from J, leaving 16 bases between them. The V gene's germline CDR1 is SEHNR and CDR2 FQNEAQ (reference sequence). The CDR3 sequence is CASSLVVGQGHYEQYF. The CDR3 bases are TGTGCCAGCAGCTTAGTTGTCGGGCAGGGCCACTACGAGCAGTACTTC.

The gene calls are TRBV5-1 and TRBJ2-5, with D perhaps assigned TRBD1 or TRBD2 (5 bases each). The germline gives CDR1 SGHRS, CDR2 YFSETQ. CDR3 length equals 12 residues. Trimming cost V 5 bases and J 1 base, with 6 bases left between them. The CDR3 bases are TGCGCCAGCAGGGGGGTCCAAGAGACCCAGTACTTC. Protein product: CASRGVQETQYF.

The rearrangement uses TRBV2 and TRBJ1-4; D gene ambiguous. The germline CDR1 and CDR2 sequences are SNHLY and FYNNEI. This CDR3 is 14 amino acids long. V lost 6 bases, J lost 0 bases, and 8 bases lay in between. The CDR3 is CASSRPATNEKLFF. In nucleotides, the CDR3 is TGTGCCAGCAGCAGACCTGCAACTAATGAAAAACTGTTTTTT.

This clonotype occurred a few times. V and J are TRBV29-1 and TRBJ2-7; TRBD1 might be the D (6 bases). CDR1 and CDR2 (germline): SQVTM, ANQGSEA. CDR3 size: 13 residues. Trimming left V 5 bases short and J 1 base short, with 12 bases between. In nucleotides, the CDR3 is TGCAGCGTTATACTCACAGGGTCCTACGAGCAGTACTTC. Its translation is CSVILTGSYEQYF.

The chain uses TRBV12-3 or TRBV12-4 and TRBJ2-3; 8 positions match TRBD2. CDR3 length: 13 residues. Losses at the gene ends were 6 bases for V and 5 bases for J; bases not matched to a gene: 4. CDR3 nucleotides: TGTGCCAGCAGCGGGGGGGCGAAAGATACGCAGTATTTT. It is translated as CASSGGAKDTQYF.

The chain links TRBV24-1 to TRBJ2-1; 8 positions agree with TRBD2. Trimming removed 1 base from V and 10 bases from J; junction bases left unmatched: 11. The CDR3 runs 16 residues. Germline V gene sequence: CDR1 KGHDR, CDR2 SFDVKD. CDR3 protein: CATSDFVTSALREQFF. CDR3 in DNA: TGTGCCACCAGTGATTTTGTGACTAGCGCTCTCCGAGAGCAGTTCTTC.

This clonotype was found a few times. This chain links TRBV11-1 with TRBJ2-4, with TRBD1 matching over 9 bases. Trimming took 3 bases from V and 1 from J; bases not matched to a gene: 10. There are 18 residues in the CDR3. Germline values: CDR1 SGHAT, CDR2 FQDESV (reference sequence). The CDR3 loop reads CASSFEQGATRAKNIQYF. The CDR3 DNA sequence: TGTGCCAGCAGCTTCGAACAGGGGGCCACTCGGGCCAAAAACATTCAGTACTTC.

The chain recombines TRBV19 with TRBJ2-7; tentatively, D is TRBD1 (5 bases). V gave up 3 bases and J gave up 2 bases, with 11 bases separating them. This CDR3 region has 14 residues. CDR1 is LNHDA and CDR2 is SQIVND in the germline V gene (reference sequence). Written as DNA, the CDR3 is TGTGCCAGTAGTATTGCGCCAGGGACCTACGAGCAGTACTTC. Its translation is CASSIAPGTYEQYF.

This clonotype turned up a few times. This sequence joins TRBV29-1 and TRBJ2-1; 10 positions agree with TRBD1. Germline V gene sequence: CDR1 SQVTM, CDR2 ANQGSEA. Trimming took 6 bases from V and 4 from J; bases not matched to a gene: 6. CDR3 size: 14 residues. The CDR3: CSVGTGDPYNEQFF. CDR3 nucleotide sequence: TGCAGCGTCGGGACAGGGGACCCATACAATGAGCAGTTCTTC.

This clonotype was found a few times. This chain connects TRBV20-1 to TRBJ1-5, with 7 bases identical to TRBD1. The ends lost 1 base at V and 6 bases at J; junction bases unmatched: 0. The germline V gene has CDR1 DFQATT and CDR2 SNEGSKA (reference sequence). The CDR3 consists of 12 residues. In nucleotides, the CDR3 is TGCAGTGCTAGAGCAGGGGGTCAGCCCCAGCATTTT. Encoded protein: CSARAGGQPQHF.

This clonotype was seen a handful of times. V gene TRBV20-1 combines with J gene TRBJ2-2; no reliable D call. CDR3 length equals 16 residues. The germline V gene encodes CDR1 DFQATT and CDR2 SNEGSKA (reference sequence). V shed 0 bases and J shed 1 base, with 12 bases lying between them. The CDR3 loop is CSARDRRKLNTGELFF. The DNA for the CDR3 is TGCAGTGCTAGAGATCGACGGAAACTGAACACCGGGGAGCTGTTTTTT.

The chain employs TRBV6-5 and TRBJ1-2; perhaps TRBD1 as D (5 bases). V lost 0 bases, J lost 2 bases, and 13 bases lay in between. The germline CDR1 and CDR2 sequences are MNHEY and SVGAGI. The CDR3 is made up of 16 amino acids. Written as DNA, the CDR3 is TGTGCCAGCAGTTACTCCCGGGGCAGACTGAACTATGGCTACACCTTC. Residues: CASSYSRGRLNYGYTF.

The chain recombines TRBV15 with TRBJ1-2; D not certain. The CDR3 covers 14 residues. Trimming left V 5 bases short and J 8 bases short, with 18 bases between. Looked up from germline, CDR1 is LNHNV and CDR2 is YYDKDF (reference sequence). The CDR3 bases are TGTGCCACCAGCGAGATACAGCAAGTTGGCGGCTACACCTTC. Translation gives CATSEIQQVGGYTF.

This clonotype was picked up a small number of times. The CDR3 is CASSLVPAGKGAETQYF. CDR3 coding DNA: TGTGCCAGCAGCTTAGTCCCCGCGGGCAAGGGAGCGGAGACCCAGTACTTC. The V call is TRBV7-2, the J call TRBJ2-5, with a possible D match to TRBD2 (5 bases). Trimming pared 1 base from V and 5 bases from J, leaving 20 bases between. CDR1 SGHTA and CDR2 FQGNSA come from the germline V gene. The CDR3 runs 17 residues.

This clonotype was seen only a few times. The chain couples TRBV12-3 or TRBV12-4 to TRBJ1-4, with TRBD1 as a possible D gene (6 bases). The CDR3 has 14 residues. V was shortened by 3 bases and J by 7 bases, with 12 bases between the two germline ends. The CDR3 protein is CASSLDSQIEKLFF. Written as DNA, the CDR3 is TGTGCCAGCAGTTTGGACAGCCAAATTGAAAAACTGTTTTTT.

This clonotype was observed a handful of times. The chain joins TRBV7-2 to TRBJ1-1; no definite D call. V was trimmed by 2 bases and J by 6 bases, leaving 16 bases between them. This CDR3 spans 15 amino acids. The V gene's germline CDR1 is SGHTA and CDR2 FQGNSA. CDR3 nucleotides: TGTGCCAGCAGCTTAACTCCTAACCATGGGGCTGAAGCTTTCTTT. Its protein is CASSLTPNHGAEAFF.